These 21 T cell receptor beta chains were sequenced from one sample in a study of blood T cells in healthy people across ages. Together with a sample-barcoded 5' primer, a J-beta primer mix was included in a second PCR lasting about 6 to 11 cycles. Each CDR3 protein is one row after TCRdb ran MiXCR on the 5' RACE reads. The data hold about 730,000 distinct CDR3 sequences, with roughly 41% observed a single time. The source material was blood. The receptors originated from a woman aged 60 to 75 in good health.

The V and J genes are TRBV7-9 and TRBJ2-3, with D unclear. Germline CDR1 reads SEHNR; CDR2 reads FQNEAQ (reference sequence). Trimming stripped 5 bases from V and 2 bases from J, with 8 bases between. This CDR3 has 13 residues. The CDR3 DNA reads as TGTGCCAGCAGCAAGACGGACACAGATACGCAGTATTTT. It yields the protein CASSKTDTDTQYF.

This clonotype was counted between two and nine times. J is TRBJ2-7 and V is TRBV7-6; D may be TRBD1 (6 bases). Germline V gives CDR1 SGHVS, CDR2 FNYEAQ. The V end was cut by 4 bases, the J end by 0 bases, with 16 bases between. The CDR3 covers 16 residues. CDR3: CASSSNRDTSSYEQYF. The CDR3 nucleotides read TGTGCCAGCAGCTCGAACCGGGACACCTCCTCCTACGAGCAGTACTTC.

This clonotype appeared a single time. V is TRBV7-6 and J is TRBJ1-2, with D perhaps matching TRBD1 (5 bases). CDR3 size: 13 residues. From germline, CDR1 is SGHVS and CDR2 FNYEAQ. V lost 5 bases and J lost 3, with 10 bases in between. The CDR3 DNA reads TGTGCCAGCAGCCCGACAGTAGACTATGGCTACACCTTC. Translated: CASSPTVDYGYTF.

CDR3 DNA sequence: TGCAGCGTTGCGTCCGGGCAGGGGATGTACAATGAGCAGTACTTC. Its protein is CSVASGQGMYNEQYF. This sequence joins TRBV29-1 and TRBJ2-7; D perhaps matches TRBD1 (6 bases). The CDR3 consists of 15 residues. V was cut by 4 bases and J by 7 bases, with 23 bases left in between. Germline CDR1 is SQVTM and CDR2 is ANQGSEA.

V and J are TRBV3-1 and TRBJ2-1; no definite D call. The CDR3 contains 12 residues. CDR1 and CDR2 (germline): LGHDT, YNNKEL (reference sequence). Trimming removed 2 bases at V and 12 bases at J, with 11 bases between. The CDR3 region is CASSQSGVGQFF. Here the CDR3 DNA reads TGTGCCAGCAGCCAATCTGGTGTGGGGCAGTTCTTC.

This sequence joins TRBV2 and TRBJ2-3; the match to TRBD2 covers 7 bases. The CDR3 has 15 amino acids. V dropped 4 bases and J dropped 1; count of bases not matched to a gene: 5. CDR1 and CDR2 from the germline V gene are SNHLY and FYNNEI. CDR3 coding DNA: TGTGCCAGCAGTGGACAGCGGGGACGCACAGATACGCAGTATTTT. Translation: CASSGQRGRTDTQYF. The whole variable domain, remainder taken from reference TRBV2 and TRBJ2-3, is EPEVTQTPSHQVTQMGQEVILRCVPISNHLYFYWYRQILGQKVEFLVSFYNNEISEKSEIFDDQFSVERPDGSNFTLKIRSTKLEDSAMYFCASSGQRGRTDTQYFGPGTRLTVL.

In DNA, the CDR3 is TGTGCCAGCTCACCACCCAGTGACGGAGATACGCAGTATTTT. Translated, it gives CASSPPSDGDTQYF. The rearrangement links TRBV18 to TRBJ2-3; D ambiguous. V lost 0 bases, J lost 5 bases, and 9 bases lay in between. From germline, CDR1 is KGHSH and CDR2 LQKENI. CDR3 length: 14 amino acids.

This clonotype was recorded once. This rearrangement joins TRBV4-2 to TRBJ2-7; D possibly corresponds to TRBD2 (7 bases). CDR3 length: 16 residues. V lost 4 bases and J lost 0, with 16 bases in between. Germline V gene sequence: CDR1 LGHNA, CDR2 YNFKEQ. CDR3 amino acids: CASSLSRGASSYEQYF. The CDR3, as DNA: TGTGCCAGCAGCCTTAGTCGGGGGGCGAGCTCCTACGAGCAGTACTTC.

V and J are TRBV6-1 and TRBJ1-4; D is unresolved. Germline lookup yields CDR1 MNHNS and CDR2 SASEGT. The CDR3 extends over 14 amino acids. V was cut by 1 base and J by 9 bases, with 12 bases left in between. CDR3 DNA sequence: TGTGCCAGCAGTGAAGAAAATGAGTCTAAAAAACTGTTTTTT. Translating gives CASSEENESKKLFF.

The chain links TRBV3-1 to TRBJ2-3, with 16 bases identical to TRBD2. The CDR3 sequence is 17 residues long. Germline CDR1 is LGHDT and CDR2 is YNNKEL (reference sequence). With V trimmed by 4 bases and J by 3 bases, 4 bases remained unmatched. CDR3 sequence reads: CASSRGLAGGLTDTQYF. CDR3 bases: TGTGCCAGCAGCCGGGGACTAGCGGGGGGGCTGACAGATACGCAGTATTTT.

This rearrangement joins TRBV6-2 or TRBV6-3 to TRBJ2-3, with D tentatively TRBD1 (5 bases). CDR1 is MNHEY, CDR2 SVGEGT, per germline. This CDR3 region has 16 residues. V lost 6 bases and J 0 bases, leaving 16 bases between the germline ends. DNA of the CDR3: TGTGCCAGCAGATCCACCTGGGGCGGTAGCACAGATACGCAGTATTTT. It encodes CASRSTWGGSTDTQYF.

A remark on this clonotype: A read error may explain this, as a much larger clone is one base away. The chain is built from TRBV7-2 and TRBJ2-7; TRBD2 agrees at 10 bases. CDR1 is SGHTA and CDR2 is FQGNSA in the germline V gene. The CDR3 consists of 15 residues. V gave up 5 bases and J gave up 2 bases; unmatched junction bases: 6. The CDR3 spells CASSMGLAPTYEQYF. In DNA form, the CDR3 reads TGTGCCAGCAGCATGGGACTAGCGCCTACCTACGAGCAGTACTTC.

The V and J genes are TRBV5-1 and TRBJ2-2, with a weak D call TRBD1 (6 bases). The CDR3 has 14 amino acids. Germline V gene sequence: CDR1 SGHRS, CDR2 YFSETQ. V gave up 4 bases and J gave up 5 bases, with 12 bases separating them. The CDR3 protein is CASSPGHETGELFF. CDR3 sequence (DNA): TGCGCCAGCAGCCCGGGACATGAAACCGGGGAGCTGTTTTTT.

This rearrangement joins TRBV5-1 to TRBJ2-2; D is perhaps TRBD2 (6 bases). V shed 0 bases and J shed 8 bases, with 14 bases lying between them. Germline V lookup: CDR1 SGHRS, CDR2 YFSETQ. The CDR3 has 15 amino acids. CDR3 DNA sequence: TGCGCCAGCAGCTTGGATGCGGGACGCGGTGGGGAGCTGTTTTTT. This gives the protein CASSLDAGRGGELFF.

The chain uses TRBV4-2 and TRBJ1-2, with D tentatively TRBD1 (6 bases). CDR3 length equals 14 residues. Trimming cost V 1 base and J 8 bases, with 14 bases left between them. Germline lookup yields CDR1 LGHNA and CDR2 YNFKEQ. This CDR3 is CASSQGGGVLGYTF. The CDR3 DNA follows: TGTGCCAGCAGCCAAGGAGGGGGGGTTTTAGGCTACACCTTC.

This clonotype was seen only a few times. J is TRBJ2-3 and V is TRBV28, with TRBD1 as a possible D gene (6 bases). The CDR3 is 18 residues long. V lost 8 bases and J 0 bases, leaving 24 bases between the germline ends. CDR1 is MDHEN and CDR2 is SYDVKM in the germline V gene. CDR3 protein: CASVSFGQFGLSTDTQYF. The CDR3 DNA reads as TGTGCCAGCGTGAGCTTTGGACAGTTCGGCTTAAGCACAGATACGCAGTATTTT. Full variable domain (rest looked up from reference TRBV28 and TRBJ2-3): DVKVTQSSRYLVKRTGEKVFLECVQDMDHENMFWYRQDPGLGLRLIYFSYDVKMKEKGDIPEGYSVSREKKERFSLILESASTNQTSMYLCASVSFGQFGLSTDTQYFGPGTRLTVL.

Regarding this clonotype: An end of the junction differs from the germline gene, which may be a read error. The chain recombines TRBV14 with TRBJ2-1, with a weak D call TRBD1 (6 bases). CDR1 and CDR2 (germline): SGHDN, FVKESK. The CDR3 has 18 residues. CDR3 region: CVSSQEGVYQTFYNEQFF. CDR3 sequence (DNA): TGTGTCAGCAGCCAAGAGGGGGTATATCAGACCTTCTACAATGAGCAGTTCTTC.

The CDR3 loop reads CASSSGTLLSDGANVLTF. CDR3 sequence (DNA): TGTGCCAGCAGTTCCGGGACCCTTCTTTCGGATGGGGCCAACGTCCTGACTTTC. V is TRBV6-5 and J is TRBJ2-6; D may be TRBD1 or TRBD2 (5 bases each). The CDR3 is 18 amino acids. Trimming removed 4 bases at V and 3 bases at J, with 19 bases between. Per the germline V gene, CDR1 is MNHEY and CDR2 is SVGAGI.

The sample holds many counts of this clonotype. CDR3 nucleotide sequence: TGTGCCAGCAGCCGGGATCTAAATGAGCAGTTCTTC. The encoded protein is CASSRDLNEQFF. The chain links TRBV4-2 to TRBJ2-1; no clear D gene. Germline loops: CDR1 LGHNA, CDR2 YNFKEQ. The CDR3 loop spans 12 amino acids. Trimming shortened V by 4 bases and J by 7 bases, and 8 bases separated the two germline ends.

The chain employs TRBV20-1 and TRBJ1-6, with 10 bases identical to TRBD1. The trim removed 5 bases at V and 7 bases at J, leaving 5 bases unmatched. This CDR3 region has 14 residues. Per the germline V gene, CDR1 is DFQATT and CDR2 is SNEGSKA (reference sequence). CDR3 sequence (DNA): TGCAGTGCTTTACCGGGACAGGGGAATTCACCCCTCCACTTT. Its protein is CSALPGQGNSPLHF.

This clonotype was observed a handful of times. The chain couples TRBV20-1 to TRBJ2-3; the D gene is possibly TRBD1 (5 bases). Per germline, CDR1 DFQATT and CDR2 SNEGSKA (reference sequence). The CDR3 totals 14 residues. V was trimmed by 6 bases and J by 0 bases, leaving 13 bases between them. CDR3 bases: TGCAGTGCAAGGGGAACCACTAGCACAGATACGCAGTATTTT. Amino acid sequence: CSARGTTSTDTQYF.